This T cell receptor beta chain is drawn from a study of OX40 agonist ivuxolimab in advanced cancers. Study background: Treatment of patients was with ivuxolimab, an agonistic anti-OX40 (CD134) antibody. Partial responses occurred in three patients (one hepatocellular carcinoma, two cutaneous melanoma).

The CDR3 sequence is 15 residues long. Trimming removed 2 bases at V and 2 bases at J, with 11 bases between. Germline CDR1 reads MNHNY; CDR2 reads SVGAGI (reference sequence). Clones were sequenced by immunoSEQ multiplex PCR, and TCRdb holds only the in-frame ones, with some missing. The repertoire holds roughly 71,000 clones, with 91% as singletons. This specimen consisted of CD4+ or CD8+ T cells sorted from blood, obtained in a trial of the OX40 agonist ivuxolimab. The sequence came from an adult with an advanced solid tumor such as melanoma, head and neck, liver or kidney cancer. This chain uses TRBV6-6 with TRBJ2-3; D is undetermined. CDR3 protein: CASSYAADPTDTQYF. The CDR3 coding sequence is TGTGCCAGCAGTTACGCGGCGGATCCCACAGATACGCAGTATTTT.